This T cell receptor beta chain emerged from a study of T cells in tuberculosis (dated 2018 in TCRdb). With regard to the full study: To characterize T cells specific for the mycobacterial lipid antigen glucose monomycolate (GMM), the study used CD1B tetramers together with high-throughput TCR immunosequencing. IGRA-negative adolescents, IGRA-positive adolescents with latent tuberculosis and adults with active tuberculosis, more than 9 per group, were compared in a South African clinical cohort. Overall study results and their limits: The smaller NN-distances were partly driven by shorter CDR3-alpha lengths in active tuberculosis patients, and the difference for TCR-beta did not reach statistical significance. Smaller mean NN-distances to GMM-specific TCRs were observed in active tuberculosis TCR-alpha repertoires than in IGRA-negative controls, suggesting clonal expansion of GMM-specific TCRs. An accuracy of approximately 90% (AUROC around 0.87) was reached by a classifier using the diverse GMM-specific repertoire, compared with approximately 70% accuracy when GEM motif frequencies were used. Clinical samples were selected based on the availability of cryopreserved specimens, with adults included as active tuberculosis cases and adolescents included as controls.

The immunoSEQ multiplex PCR assay was used to generate TCR libraries, with TCR-beta and/or TCR-alpha/delta assays applied to each sample. Amplified TCR libraries were sequenced on the Illumina high-throughput platform. In the original analysis: Clustering and dimensionality reduction relied on pairwise TCRdist distances among GMM-specific receptors from T cells that were either sorted ex vivo or expanded in vitro. Each clinical repertoire received a mean NN-distance score, defined as the average TCRdist to the nearest 10% of tetramer-positive reference sequences. GEM TCR motif frequency was calculated as the fraction of unique TCRs that matched known GEM sequences in V/J usage and CDR3 length. Active tuberculosis was classified by linear discriminant analysis with leave-one-out cross-validation, implemented in scikit-learn. TCRdb's version of the immuneACCESS table is confined to in-frame rearrangements and falls short of the full clone set. An unresolved V gene accounts for under half of the shortfall where checked; the remainder is of unknown origin. V and J calls plus clone size are reproduced from that table; the DNA served to infer D and trimming. This sample gives about 37,000 clones in total; about 94% of them show up just once. Jointly, the top ten make up about 12% of the sample.

At study entry, adolescents were screened for latent tuberculosis infection by tuberculin skin test and QuantiFERON-TB GOLD In-Tube IGRA. Unsorted cryopreserved PBMC were immunosequenced, covering on average approximately 91,000 T cells per clinical donor. Eleven high schools in the Worcester region of the Western Cape, South Africa, served as enrollment sites for adolescents aged 12 to 18 years. Approximately 10 adolescents infected with M. tuberculosis and approximately ten uninfected adolescents were chosen and matched for age and sex. PBMC from adolescents were isolated by density centrifugation from freshly drawn heparinized blood and then cryopreserved. Regarding this clone: No antigen is known for it. No much larger clone is present one base from it, and per-base qualities are unavailable.

The germline V gene encodes CDR1 GTSNPN and CDR2 SVGIG (reference sequence). The CDR3 sequence holds 15 residues, the cysteine and phenylalanine included. The CDR3 DNA has 45 bases and is translated from base 1. V sheds 1 base and J sheds 6 bases, leaving 16 bases between their ends. The clonotype was recovered from a donor aged 5 to 30 with latent tuberculosis or without tuberculosis infection. Some clones in this sample may be carry-over from other donors' samples. The sequenced sample was PBMCs. The chain is made from TRBV30 and TRBJ1-5; a weak D assignment points to TRBD1 (6 bases agree). The bases are TGTGCCTGGAGTGCCGGGACACGAAATACTCAGCCCCAGCATTTT. Its translation reads: CAWSAGTRNTQPQHF.